This T cell receptor (beta chain) was profiled in a study of identical twins. Unique molecular identifiers were in the cDNA, with template-switch universal primer binding. TCRdb re-called the 5' RACE reads with MiXCR, one entry per CDR3 protein. The sample yields 500,000 to 650,000 distinct CDR3 sequences, 7% to 7.5% seen once. General study results and limits: For out-of-frame beta sequences, excess twin sharing was weaker. Analyses based on zero insertions could be partly confounded by invariant MAIT and iNKT cells.

This clonotype occurred many times. As yet, its antigen is unknown. These records were also assigned to another study, of yellow fever vaccine responses in identical twins. That work adds: Among the twins, the vaccine T cell response reportedly seemed partly convergent and partly personalized.

The sequenced material came from PBMCs. The sequence came from a woman under 30 in good health.

The chain's CDR3 is CASSRRETQYF. DNA of the CDR3: TGTGCCAGCAGTCGAAGGGAGACCCAGTACTTC. The chain links TRBV12-3 or TRBV12-4 to TRBJ2-5; unclear D gene. The CDR3 spans 11 residues. V gave up 5 bases and J gave up 5 bases, with 6 bases separating them.